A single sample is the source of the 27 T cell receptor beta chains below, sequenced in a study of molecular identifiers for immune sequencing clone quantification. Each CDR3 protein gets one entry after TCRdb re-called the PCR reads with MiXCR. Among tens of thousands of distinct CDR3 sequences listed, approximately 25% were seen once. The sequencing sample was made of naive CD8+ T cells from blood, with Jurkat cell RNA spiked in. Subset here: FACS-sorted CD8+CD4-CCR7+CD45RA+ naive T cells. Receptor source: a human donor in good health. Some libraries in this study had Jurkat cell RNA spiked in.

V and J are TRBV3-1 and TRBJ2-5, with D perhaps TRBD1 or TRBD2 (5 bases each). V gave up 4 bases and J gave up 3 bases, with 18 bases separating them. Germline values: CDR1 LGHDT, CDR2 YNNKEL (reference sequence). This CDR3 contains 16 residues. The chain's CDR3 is CASSRDPSEAKETQYF. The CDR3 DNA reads TGTGCCAGCAGCCGGGACCCTTCGGAGGCGAAAGAGACCCAGTACTTC.

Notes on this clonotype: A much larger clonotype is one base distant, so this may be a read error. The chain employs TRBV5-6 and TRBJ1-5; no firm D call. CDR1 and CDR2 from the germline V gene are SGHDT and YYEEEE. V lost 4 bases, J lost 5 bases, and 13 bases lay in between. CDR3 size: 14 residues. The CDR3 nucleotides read TGTGCCAGCAGCACCGACGCCTATGATCAGCCCCAGCATTTT. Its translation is CASSTDAYDQPQHF.

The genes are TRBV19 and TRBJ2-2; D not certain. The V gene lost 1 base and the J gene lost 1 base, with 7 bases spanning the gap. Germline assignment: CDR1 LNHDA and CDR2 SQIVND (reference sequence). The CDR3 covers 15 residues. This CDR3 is CASSIASRNTGELFF. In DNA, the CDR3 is TGTGCCAGTAGTATAGCGAGCAGGAACACCGGGGAGCTGTTTTTT. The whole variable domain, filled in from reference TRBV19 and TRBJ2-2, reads DGGITQSPKYLFRKEGQNVTLSCEQNLNHDAMYWYRQDPGQGLRLIYYSQIVNDFQKGDIAEGYSVSREKKESFPLTVTSAQKNPTAFYLCASSIASRNTGELFFGEGSRLTVL.

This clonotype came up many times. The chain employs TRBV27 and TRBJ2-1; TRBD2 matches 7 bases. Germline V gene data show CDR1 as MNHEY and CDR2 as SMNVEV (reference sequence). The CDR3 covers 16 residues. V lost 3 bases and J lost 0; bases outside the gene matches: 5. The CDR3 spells CASSFLAVSSYNEQFF. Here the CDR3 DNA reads TGTGCCAGCAGTTTTCTAGCGGTGAGCTCCTACAATGAGCAGTTCTTC.

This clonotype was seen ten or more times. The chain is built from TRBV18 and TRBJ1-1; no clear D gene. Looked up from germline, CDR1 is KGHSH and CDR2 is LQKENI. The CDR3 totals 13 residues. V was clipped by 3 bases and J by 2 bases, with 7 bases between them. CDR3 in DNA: TGTGCCAGCTCACCGCGGGGTAACACTGAAGCTTTCTTT. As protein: CASSPRGNTEAFF.

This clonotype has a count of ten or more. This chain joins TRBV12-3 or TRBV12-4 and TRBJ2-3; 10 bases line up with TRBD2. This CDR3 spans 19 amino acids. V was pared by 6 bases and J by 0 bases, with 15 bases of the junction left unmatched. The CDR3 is CASRPRLAGDITSTDTQYF. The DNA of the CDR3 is TGTGCCAGCAGGCCCCGGCTAGCGGGGGATATAACTAGCACAGATACGCAGTATTTT.

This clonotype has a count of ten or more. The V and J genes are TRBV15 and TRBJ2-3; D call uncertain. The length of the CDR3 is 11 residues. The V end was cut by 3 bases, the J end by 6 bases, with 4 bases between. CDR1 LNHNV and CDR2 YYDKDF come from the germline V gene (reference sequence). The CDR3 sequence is CATSRGDTQYF. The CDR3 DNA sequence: TGTGCCACCAGCAGGGGGGATACGCAGTATTTT.

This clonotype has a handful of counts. The CDR3 region has the DNA TGTGCCAGCAGGGGCGGTGCAGCCAACTATGGCTACACCTTC. The encoded protein is CASRGGAANYGYTF. This rearrangement joins TRBV2 to TRBJ1-2; no reliable D call. This CDR3 is built from 14 residues. The V gene's germline CDR1 is SNHLY and CDR2 FYNNEI. Between the trimmed V and J ends, which lost 6 bases and 2 bases, there was a span of 13 bases.

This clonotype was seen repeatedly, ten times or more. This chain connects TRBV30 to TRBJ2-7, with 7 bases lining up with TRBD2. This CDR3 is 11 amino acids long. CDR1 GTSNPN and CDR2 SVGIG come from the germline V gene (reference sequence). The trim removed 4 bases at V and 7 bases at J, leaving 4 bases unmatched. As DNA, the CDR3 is TGTGCCTGGACGGGGGGAGGTGAGCAGTACTTC. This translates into CAWTGGGEQYF.

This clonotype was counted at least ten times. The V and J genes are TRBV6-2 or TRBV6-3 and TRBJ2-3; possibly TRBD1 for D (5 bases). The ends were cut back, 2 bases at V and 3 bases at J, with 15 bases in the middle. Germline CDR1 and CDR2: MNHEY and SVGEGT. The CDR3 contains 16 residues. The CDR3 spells CASSYPLVGATDTQYF. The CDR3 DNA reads TGTGCCAGCAGTTACCCACTTGTAGGGGCTACAGATACGCAGTATTTT.

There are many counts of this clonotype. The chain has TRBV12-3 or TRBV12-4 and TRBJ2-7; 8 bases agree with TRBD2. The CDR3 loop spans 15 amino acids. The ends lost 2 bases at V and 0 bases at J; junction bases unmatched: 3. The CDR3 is CASSLTGGHSYEQYF. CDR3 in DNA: TGTGCCAGCAGTTTAACGGGGGGGCACTCCTACGAGCAGTACTTC.

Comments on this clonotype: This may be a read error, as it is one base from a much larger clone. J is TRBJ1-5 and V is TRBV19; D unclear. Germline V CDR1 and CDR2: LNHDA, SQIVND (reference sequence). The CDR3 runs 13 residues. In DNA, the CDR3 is TGTGCCAGGAGTATAATTGCCAATCAGCCCCAGCATTTT. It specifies CARSIIANQPQHF. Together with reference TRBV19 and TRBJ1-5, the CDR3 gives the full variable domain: DGGITQSPKYLFRKEGQNVTLSCEQNLNHDAMYWYRQDPGQGLRLIYYSQIVNDFQKGDIAEGYSVSREKKESFPLTVTSAQKNPTAFYLCARSIIANQPQHFGDGTRLSIL.

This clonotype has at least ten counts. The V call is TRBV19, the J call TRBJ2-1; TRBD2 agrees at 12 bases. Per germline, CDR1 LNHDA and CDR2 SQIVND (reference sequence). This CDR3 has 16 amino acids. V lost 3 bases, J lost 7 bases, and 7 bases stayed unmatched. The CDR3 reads CASSILAGGWVNEQFF. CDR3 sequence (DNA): TGTGCCAGTAGTATCCTAGCGGGAGGGTGGGTGAATGAGCAGTTCTTC.

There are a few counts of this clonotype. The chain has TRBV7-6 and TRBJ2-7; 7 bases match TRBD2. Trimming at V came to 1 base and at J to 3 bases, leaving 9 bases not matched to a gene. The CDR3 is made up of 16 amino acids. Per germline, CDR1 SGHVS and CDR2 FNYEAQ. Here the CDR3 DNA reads TGTGCCAGCAGCTTAGAGCGGGCTAGCGGAGGCTACGAGCAGTACTTC. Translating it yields CASSLERASGGYEQYF.

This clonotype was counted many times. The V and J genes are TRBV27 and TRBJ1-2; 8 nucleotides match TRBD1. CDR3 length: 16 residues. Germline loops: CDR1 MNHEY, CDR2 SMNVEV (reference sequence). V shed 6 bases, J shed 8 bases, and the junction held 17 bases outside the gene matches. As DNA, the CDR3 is TGTGCCAGCAGGCCTGGACAGGGCGCGGGGTTAGGCGGCTACACCTTC. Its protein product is CASRPGQGAGLGGYTF.

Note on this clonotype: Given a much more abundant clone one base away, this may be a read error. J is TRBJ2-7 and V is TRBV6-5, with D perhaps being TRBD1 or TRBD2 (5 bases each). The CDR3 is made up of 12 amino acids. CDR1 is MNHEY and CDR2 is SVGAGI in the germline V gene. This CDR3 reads CASSPGPLELYF. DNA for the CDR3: TGTGCCAGCAGCCCGGGACCTCTCGAGCTGTACTTC.

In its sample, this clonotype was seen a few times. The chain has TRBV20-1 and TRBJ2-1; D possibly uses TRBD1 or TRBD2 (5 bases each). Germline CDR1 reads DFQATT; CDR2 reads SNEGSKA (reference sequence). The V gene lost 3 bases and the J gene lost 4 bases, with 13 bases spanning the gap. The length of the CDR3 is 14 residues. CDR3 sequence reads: CSARGVGLYNEQFF. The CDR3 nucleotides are TGCAGTGCTAGGGGGGTAGGCTTATACAATGAGCAGTTCTTC.

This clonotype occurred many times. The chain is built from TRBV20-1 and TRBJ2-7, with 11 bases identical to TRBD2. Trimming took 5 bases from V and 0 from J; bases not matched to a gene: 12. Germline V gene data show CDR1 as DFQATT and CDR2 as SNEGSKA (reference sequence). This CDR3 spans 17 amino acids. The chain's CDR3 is CSAAGLAGVLSSYEQYF. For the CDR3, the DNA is TGCAGTGCTGCCGGACTAGCGGGCGTCCTCAGCTCCTACGAGCAGTACTTC.

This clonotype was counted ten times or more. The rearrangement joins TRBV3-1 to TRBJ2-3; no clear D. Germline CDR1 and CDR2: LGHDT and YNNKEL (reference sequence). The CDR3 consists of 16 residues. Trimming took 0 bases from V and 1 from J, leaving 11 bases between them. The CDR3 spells CASSQDWRQGTDTQYF. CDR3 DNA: TGTGCCAGCAGCCAAGATTGGAGACAAGGCACAGATACGCAGTATTTT.

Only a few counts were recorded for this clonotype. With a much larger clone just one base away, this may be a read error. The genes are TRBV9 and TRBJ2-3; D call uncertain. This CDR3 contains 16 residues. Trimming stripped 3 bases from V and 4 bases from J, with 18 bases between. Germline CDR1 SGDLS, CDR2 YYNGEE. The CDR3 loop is CASSEDPSLPADTQYF. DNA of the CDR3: TGTGCCAGCAGCGAGGACCCTTCTTTACCCGCAGATACGCAGTATTTT.

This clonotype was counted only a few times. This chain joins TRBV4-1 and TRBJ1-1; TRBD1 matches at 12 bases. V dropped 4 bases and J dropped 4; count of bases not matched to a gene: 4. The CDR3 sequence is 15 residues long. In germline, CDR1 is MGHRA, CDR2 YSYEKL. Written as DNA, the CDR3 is TGCGCCAGCAGCCTGGGACAGGGGGCGTCCACTGAAGCTTTCTTT. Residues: CASSLGQGASTEAFF.

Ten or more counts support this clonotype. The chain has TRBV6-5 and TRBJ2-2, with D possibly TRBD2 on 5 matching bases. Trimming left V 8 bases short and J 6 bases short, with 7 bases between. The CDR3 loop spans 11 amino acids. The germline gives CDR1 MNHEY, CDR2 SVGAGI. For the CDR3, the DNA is TGTGCCAGCGCCGGGGCCGGGGAGCTGTTTTTT. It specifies CASAGAGELFF.

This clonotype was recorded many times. The CDR3 DNA reads as TGTGCCAGCAGGCCTAAATCGGCCTACGAGCAGTACTTC. Encoded protein: CASRPKSAYEQYF. The V gene is TRBV7-9, the J gene TRBJ2-7; D is unclear. The CDR3 totals 13 residues. CDR1 is SEHNR and CDR2 is FQNEAQ in the germline V gene (reference sequence). The V and J ends lost 6 bases and 2 bases respectively, with 11 bases between them.

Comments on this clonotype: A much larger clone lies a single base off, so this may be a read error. In DNA form, the CDR3 reads TGCAGTGCTAGGGGACTAGCACATTACGAGCAGTACTTC. Amino acids: CSARGLAHYEQYF. J is TRBJ2-7 and V is TRBV20-1, with 9 bases identical to TRBD2. The CDR3 loop spans 13 amino acids. The germline V gene encodes CDR1 DFQATT and CDR2 SNEGSKA (reference sequence). Unmatched junction bases numbered 4, after V lost 3 bases and J lost 4 bases.

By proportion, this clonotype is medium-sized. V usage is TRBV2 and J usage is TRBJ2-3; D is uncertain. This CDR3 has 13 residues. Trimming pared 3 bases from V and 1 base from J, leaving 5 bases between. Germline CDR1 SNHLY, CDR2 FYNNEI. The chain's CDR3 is CASSEYGTDTQYF. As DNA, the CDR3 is TGTGCCAGCAGTGAGTACGGCACAGATACGCAGTATTTT. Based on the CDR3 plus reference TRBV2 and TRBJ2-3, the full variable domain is EPEVTQTPSHQVTQMGQEVILRCVPISNHLYFYWYRQILGQKVEFLVSFYNNEISEKSEIFDDQFSVERPDGSNFTLKIRSTKLEDSAMYFCASSEYGTDTQYFGPGTRLTVL.

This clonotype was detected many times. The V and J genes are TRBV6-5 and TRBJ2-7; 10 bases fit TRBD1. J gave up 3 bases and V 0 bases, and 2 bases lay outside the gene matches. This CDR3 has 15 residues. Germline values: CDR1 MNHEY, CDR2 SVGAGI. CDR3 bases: TGTGCCAGCAGTTACTCCGGGACAGGGGTCTACGAGCAGTACTTC. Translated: CASSYSGTGVYEQYF.

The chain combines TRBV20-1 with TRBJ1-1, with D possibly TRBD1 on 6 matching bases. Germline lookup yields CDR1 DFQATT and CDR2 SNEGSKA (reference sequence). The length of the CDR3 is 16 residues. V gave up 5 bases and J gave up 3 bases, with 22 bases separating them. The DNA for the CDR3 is TGCAGTGCTGGAAAATACAGGGACGTAATGGACACTGAAGCTTTCTTT. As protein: CSAGKYRDVMDTEAFF.